This T cell receptor (beta chain) was recorded in a study of blood T cell repertoires in COVID-19. Germline V gene data show CDR1 as MNHNY and CDR2 as SVGAGI (reference sequence). The CDR3 covers 9 residues. Generated by immunoSEQ multiplex PCR, the TCRdb table keeps only in-frame clones and is missing some. Of approximately 150,000 clones listed, 93% are singletons. This clone was counted ten times or more. The germline gene is not matched at one end of the junction; a read error may be the cause. It was during active infection that Seattle patients were enrolled and then longitudinally followed. The sequencing sample was made of peripheral blood. The chain couples TRBV6-6 to TRBJ1-3; D unclear. This clonotype originated in a woman aged 60-75 years with COVID-19, enrolled during active disease. In DNA, the CDR3 is TGTGCCAGCATTGAGGGCAGTTTTTTT. It is translated as CASIEGSFF.